This T cell receptor beta chain derives from a study of T-cell reconstitution after alpha-beta-depleted transplantation in children. Researchers prepared the TCRbeta library using unique molecular identifiers, the study reports. TCRdb reprocessed the PCR reads via MiXCR and lists one record per CDR3 protein. The repertoire holds hundreds of thousands of distinct CDR3 sequences, with approximately 32% as singletons. Source: PBMCs from the stem cell graft donor, taken from the stem cell graft. The receptor's source is a human donor who donated a stem cell graft to a child with aplastic anemia.

Written as DNA, the CDR3 is TGCGCCAGCCTCCGGGACACAACGAACACTGAAGCTTTCTTT. Amino acids: CASLRDTTNTEAFF. The chain carries TRBV5-1 and TRBJ1-1; tentatively, D is TRBD1 (6 bases). Between the trimmed V and J ends, which lost 7 bases and 1 base, there was a span of 14 bases. The CDR3 loop spans 14 amino acids. The V gene's germline CDR1 is SGHRS and CDR2 YFSETQ. Drawing the rest from reference TRBV5-1 and TRBJ1-1, the complete variable domain is KAGVTQTPRYLIKTRGQQVTLSCSPISGHRSVSWYQQTPGQGLQFLFEYFSETQRNKGNFPGRFSGRQFSNSRSEMNVSTLELGDSALYLCASLRDTTNTEAFFGQGTRLTVV.